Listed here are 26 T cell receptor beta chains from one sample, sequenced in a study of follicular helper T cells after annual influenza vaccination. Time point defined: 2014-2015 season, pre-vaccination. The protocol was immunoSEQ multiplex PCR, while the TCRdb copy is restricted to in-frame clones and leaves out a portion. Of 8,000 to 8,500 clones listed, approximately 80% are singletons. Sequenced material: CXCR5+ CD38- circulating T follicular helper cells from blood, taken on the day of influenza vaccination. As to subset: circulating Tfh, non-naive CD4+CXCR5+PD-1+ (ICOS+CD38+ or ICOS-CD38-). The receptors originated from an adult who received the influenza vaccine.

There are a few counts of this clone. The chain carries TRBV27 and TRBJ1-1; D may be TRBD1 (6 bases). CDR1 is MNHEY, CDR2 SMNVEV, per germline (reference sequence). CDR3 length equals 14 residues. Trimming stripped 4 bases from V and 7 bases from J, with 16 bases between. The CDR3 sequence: CASSYRRQALEAFF. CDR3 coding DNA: TGTGCCAGCAGTTATCGACGACAGGCCCTTGAAGCTTTCTTT.

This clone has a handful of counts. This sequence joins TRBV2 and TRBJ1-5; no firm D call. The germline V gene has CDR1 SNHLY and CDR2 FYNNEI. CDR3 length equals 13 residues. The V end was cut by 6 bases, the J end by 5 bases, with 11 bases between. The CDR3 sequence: CASRRDIDQPQHF. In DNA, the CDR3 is TGTGCCAGCAGGCGGGATATCGATCAGCCCCAGCATTTT.

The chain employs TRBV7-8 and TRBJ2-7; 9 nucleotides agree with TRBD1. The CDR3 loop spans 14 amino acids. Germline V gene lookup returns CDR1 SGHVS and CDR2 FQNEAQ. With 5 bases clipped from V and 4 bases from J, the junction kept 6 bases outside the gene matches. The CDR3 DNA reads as TGTGCCAGCAGCCCCCCCGGGACAGGGTACGAGCAGTACTTC. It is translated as CASSPPGTGYEQYF.

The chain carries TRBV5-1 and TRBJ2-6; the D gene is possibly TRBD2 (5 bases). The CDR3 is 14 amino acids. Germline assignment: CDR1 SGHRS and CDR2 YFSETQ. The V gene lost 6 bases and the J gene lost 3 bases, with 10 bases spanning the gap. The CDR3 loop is CASTSTDGANVLTF. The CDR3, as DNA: TGCGCCAGCACTAGCACAGATGGGGCCAACGTCCTGACTTTC.

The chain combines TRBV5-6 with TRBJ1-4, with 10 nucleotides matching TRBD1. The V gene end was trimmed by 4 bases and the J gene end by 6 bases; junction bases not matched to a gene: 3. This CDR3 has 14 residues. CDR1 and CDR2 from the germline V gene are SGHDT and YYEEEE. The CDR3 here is CASSRQGADEKLFF. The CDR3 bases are TGTGCCAGCAGCCGACAGGGGGCAGATGAAAAACTGTTTTTT.

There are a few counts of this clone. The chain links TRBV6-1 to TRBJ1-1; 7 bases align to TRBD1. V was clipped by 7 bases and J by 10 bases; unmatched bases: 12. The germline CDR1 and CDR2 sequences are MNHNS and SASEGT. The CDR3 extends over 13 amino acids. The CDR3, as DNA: TGTGCCAGCAAAATAAGACAAGGGGGCTTAGCTTTCTTT. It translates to CASKIRQGGLAFF.

The CDR3 region is CASSEQGSMHGYTF. Written as DNA, the CDR3 is TGTGCCAGCAGTGAGCAGGGAAGTATGCATGGCTACACCTTC. The chain employs TRBV2 and TRBJ1-2; possible D gene TRBD1, 5 bases. The CDR3 is made up of 14 amino acids. CDR1 and CDR2 (germline): SNHLY, FYNNEI. Trimming took 3 bases from V and 6 from J, leaving 14 bases between them.

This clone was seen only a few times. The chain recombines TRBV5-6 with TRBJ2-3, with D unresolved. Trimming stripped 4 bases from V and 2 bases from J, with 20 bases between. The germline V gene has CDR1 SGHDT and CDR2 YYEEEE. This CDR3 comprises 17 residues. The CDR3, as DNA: TGTGCCAGCAGCCCCACAAGGGCTAACCTCTTCACAGATACGCAGTATTTT. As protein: CASSPTRANLFTDTQYF.

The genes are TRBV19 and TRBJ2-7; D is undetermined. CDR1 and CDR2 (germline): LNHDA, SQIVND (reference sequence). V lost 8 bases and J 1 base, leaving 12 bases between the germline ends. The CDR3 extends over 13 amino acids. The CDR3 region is CASAWAPSYEQYF. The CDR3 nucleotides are TGTGCCAGTGCTTGGGCACCTTCCTACGAGCAGTACTTC.

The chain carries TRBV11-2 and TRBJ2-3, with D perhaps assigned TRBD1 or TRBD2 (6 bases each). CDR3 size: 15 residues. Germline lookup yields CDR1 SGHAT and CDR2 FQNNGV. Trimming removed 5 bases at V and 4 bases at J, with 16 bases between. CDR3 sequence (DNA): TGTGCCAGCAGCCACCTCGGGGGCGGAGCAGATACGCAGTATTTT. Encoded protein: CASSHLGGGADTQYF. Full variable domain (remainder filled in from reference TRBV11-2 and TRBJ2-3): EAGVAQSPRYKIIEKRQSVAFWCNPISGHATLYWYQQILGQGPKLLIQFQNNGVVDDSQLPKDRFSAERLKGVDSTLKIQPAKLEDSAVYLCASSHLGGGADTQYFGPGTRLTVL.

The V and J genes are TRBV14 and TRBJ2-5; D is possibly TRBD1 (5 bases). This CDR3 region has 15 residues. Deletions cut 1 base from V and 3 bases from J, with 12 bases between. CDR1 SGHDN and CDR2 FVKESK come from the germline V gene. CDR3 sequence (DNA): TGTGCCAGCAGCCAAGTCGGGCCCAGGGAAGAGACCCAGTACTTC. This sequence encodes CASSQVGPREETQYF.

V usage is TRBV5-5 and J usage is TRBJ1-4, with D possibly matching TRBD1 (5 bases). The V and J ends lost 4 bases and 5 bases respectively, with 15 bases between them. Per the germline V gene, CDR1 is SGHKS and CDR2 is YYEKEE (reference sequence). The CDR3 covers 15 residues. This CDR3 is CASSPRVAGNEKLFF. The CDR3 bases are TGTGCCAGCAGCCCAAGGGTGGCAGGGAATGAAAAACTGTTTTTT.

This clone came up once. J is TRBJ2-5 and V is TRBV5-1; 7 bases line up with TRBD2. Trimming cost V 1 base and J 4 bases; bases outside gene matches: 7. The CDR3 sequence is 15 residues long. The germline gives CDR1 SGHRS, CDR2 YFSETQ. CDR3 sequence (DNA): TGCGCCAGCAGCTTGATGTCCGGGGGGTTAGAGACCCAGTACTTC. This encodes CASSLMSGGLETQYF.

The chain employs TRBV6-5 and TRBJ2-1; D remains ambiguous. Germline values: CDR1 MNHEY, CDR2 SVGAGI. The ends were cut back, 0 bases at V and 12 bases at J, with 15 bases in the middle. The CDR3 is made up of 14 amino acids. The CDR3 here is CASSYSSLLGSQFF. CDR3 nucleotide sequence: TGTGCCAGCAGTTACTCCTCCCTTCTTGGGTCGCAGTTCTTC.

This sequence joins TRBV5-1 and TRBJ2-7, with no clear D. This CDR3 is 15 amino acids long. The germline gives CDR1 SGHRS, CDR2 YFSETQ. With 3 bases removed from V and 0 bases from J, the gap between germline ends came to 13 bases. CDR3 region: CASSSTGSFSYEQYF. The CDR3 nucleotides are TGCGCCAGCAGCTCGACCGGGTCCTTCTCCTACGAGCAGTACTTC.

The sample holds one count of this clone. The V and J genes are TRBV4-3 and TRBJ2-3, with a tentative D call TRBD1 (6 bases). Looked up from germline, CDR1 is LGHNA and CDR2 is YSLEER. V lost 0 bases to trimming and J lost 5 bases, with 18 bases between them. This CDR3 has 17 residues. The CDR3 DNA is TGCGCCAGCAGCCAAGATTTCGCAGGGGCCGGGGAAGATACGCAGTATTTT. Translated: CASSQDFAGAGEDTQYF.

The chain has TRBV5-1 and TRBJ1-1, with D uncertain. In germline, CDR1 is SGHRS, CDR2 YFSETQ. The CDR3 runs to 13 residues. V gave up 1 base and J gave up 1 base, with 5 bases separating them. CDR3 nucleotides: TGCGCCAGCAGCTTGAACCCGAACACTGAAGCTTTCTTT. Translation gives CASSLNPNTEAFF.

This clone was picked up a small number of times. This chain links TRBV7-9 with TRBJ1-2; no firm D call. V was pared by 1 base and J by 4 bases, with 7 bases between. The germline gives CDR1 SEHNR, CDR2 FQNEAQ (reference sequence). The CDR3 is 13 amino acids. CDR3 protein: CASSLGAGYGYTF. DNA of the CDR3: TGTGCCAGCAGCTTAGGGGCGGGCTATGGCTACACCTTC.

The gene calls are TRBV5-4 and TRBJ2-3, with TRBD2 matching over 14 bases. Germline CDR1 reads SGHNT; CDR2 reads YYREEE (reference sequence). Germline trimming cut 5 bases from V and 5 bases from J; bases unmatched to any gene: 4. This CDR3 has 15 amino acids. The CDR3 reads CASSGTSGGRDTQYF. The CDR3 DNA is TGTGCCAGCAGTGGGACTAGCGGGGGAAGAGATACGCAGTATTTT. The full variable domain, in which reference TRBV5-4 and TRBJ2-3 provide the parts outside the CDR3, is ETGVTQSPTHLIKTRGQQVTLRCSSQSGHNTVSWYQQALGQGPQFIFQYYREEENGRGNFPPRFSGLQFPNYSSELNVNALELDDSALYLCASSGTSGGRDTQYFGPGTRLTVL.

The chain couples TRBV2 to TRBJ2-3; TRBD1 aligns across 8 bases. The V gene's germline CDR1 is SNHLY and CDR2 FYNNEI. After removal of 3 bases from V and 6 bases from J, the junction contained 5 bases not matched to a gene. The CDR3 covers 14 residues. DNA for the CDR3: TGTGCCAGCAGTGACCGAGACAGGGGCGATACGCAGTATTTT. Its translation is CASSDRDRGDTQYF.

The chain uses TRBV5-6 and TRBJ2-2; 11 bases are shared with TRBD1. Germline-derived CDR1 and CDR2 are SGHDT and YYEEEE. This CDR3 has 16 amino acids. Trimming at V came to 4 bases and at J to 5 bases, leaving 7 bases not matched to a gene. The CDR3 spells CASSPDRGLTTGELFF. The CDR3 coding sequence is TGTGCCAGCAGCCCGGACAGGGGGCTAACAACCGGGGAGCTGTTTTTT.

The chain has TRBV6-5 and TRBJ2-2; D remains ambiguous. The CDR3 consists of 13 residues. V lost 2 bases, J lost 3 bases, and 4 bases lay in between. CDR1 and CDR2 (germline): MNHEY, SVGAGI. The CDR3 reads CASSYRDTGELFF. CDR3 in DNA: TGTGCCAGCAGTTACAGAGACACCGGGGAGCTGTTTTTT.

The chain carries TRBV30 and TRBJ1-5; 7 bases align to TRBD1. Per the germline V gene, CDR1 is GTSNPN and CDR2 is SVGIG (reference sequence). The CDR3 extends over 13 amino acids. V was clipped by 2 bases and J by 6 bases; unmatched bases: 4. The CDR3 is CAWSTGDRQPQHF. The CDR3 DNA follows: TGTGCCTGGAGTACAGGGGATCGTCAGCCCCAGCATTTT.

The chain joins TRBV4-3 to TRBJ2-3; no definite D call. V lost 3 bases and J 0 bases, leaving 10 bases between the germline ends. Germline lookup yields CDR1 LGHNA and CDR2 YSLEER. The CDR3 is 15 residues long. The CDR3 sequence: CASSHGSPSTDTQYF. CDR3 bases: TGCGCCAGCAGCCATGGATCTCCTAGCACAGATACGCAGTATTTT.

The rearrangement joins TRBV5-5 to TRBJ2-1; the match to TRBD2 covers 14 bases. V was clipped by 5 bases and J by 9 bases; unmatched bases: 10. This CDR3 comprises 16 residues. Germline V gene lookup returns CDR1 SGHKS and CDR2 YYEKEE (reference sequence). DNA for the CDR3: TGTGCCAGCAGACTCGAGACTAGCGGGGGGGCCGCTGAGCAGTTCTTC. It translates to CASRLETSGGAAEQFF.

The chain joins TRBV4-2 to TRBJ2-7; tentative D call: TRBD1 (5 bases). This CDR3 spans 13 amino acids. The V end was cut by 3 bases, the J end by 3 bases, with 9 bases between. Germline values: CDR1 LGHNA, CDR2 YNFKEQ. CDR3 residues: CASSQDTLYEQYF. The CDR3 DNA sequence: TGTGCCAGCAGCCAGGACACCCTCTACGAGCAGTACTTC.